The clone carrying this TCR beta chain was detected many times. As yet, its antigen is unknown. The entry originates in a study of T cells after yellow fever vaccination. For the study at large: The fractions with low cell numbers were processed using SMART-Seq v4 Ultra Low Input.

This CDR3 has 13 amino acids. Trimming took 6 bases from V and 5 from J, leaving 16 bases between them. CDR1 SQVTM and CDR2 ANQGSEA come from the germline V gene. Broader study findings: A faster peak, day 5 versus 15, was reached by the weaker secondary response. Within FACS-sorted repertoires, abundant clonotypes contaminating from the bulk population could be present.

TCRdb used MiXCR to reprocess the 5' RACE reads, holding one entry per CDR3 protein. The sample holds roughly 150,000 distinct CDR3 sequences; about 7% are singletons and the top ten take approximately 2.5%. Specimen: CD4+ T cells sorted from PBMCs, collected about 5 days after the first yellow fever vaccination. The gene calls are TRBV29-1 and TRBJ2-5; D may match TRBD1 or TRBD2 (6 bases each). The TCR sequence derives from a man between 18 and 35 years old who received the YFV17D yellow fever vaccine. CDR3 bases: TGCAGCGTGGCTGGTGGGGGGCGGGAGACCCAGTACTTC. This sequence encodes CSVAGGGRETQYF.